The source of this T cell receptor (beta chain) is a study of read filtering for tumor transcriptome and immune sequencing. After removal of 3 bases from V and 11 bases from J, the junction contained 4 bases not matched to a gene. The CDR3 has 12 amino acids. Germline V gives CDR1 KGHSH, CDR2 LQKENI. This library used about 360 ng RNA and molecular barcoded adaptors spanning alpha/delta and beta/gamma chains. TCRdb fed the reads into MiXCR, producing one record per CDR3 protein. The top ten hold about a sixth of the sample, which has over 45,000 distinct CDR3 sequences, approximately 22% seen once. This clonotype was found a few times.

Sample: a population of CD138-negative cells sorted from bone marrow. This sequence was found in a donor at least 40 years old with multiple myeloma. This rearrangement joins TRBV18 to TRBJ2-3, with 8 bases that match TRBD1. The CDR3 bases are TGTGCCAGCTCACCGGACAGGGTCGGGCAGTATTTT. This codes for CASSPDRVGQYF.